This T cell receptor beta chain was observed in a study of control samples from healthy donors and cancer patients. Profiling relied on immunoSEQ multiplex PCR, and the TCRdb table lists in-frame clones only, not all of them. The table has 100,000 to 150,000 clones, over 85% seen once. Germline CDR1 is MDHEN and CDR2 is SYDVKM. This CDR3 spans 14 amino acids. The V gene lost 2 bases and the J gene lost 4 bases, with 9 bases spanning the gap. This TCR was recovered from a man between 18 and 29 years old in good health. The chain joins TRBV28 to TRBJ2-1; D gene ambiguous. Sequenced sample: blood. CDR3 sequence reads: CASSLGSLYNEQFF. DNA of the CDR3: TGTGCCAGCAGTTTAGGTAGCCTTTACAATGAGCAGTTCTTC.